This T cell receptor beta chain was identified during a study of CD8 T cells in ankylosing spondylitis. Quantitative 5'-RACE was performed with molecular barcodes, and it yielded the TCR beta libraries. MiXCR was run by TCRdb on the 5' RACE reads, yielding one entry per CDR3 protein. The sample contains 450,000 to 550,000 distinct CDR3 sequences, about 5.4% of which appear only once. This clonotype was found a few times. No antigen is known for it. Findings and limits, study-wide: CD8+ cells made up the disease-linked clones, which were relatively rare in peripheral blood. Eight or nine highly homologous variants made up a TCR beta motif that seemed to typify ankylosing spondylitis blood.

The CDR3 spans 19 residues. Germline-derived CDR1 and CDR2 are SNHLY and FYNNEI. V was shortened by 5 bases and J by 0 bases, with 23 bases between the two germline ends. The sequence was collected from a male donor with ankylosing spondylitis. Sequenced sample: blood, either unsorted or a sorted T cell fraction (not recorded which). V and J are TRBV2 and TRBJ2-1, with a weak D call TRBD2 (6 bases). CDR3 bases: TGTGCCAGCAGTCACTCGACCCTCGATAGCGGCCCCTCCTACAATGAGCAGTTCTTC. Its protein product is CASSHSTLDSGPSYNEQFF.